Here is one T cell receptor beta chain with its context. Antigen unknown. The data stem from a study of beta chain features in type 1 diabetes. General study results and limits: Type 1 diabetes patients showed a moderate but significant shortening of TCRB CDR3s in all four CD4+ subsets. PCR might pick shorter templates more often, in the same way for patients and controls.

The authors sorted CD4+ naive, central memory, regulatory and stem cell-like memory cells via CD45RO/CCR7/CD25/CD127/CD95/CD27. The entirety of the isolated RNA underwent reverse transcription, so expressed TCRB transcripts were sequenced. The data were produced by immunoSEQ multiplex PCR, yet TCRdb's version contains in-frame clones alone and is incomplete. The sample yields some 220,000 clones, approximately 10% seen once. This TCR was sampled from a man aged 18-30 years in good health. Sequencing was performed on central memory CD4+ T cells from blood.

CDR3 nucleotide sequence: TGCAGTGCCCTTTGGACAGATACGCAGTATTTT. Amino acid sequence: CSALWTDTQYF. This chain links TRBV20-1 with TRBJ2-3; D gene ambiguous. CDR3 size: 11 residues. CDR1 DFQATT and CDR2 SNEGSKA come from the germline V gene (reference sequence). V lost 6 bases and J lost 3, with 7 bases in between.